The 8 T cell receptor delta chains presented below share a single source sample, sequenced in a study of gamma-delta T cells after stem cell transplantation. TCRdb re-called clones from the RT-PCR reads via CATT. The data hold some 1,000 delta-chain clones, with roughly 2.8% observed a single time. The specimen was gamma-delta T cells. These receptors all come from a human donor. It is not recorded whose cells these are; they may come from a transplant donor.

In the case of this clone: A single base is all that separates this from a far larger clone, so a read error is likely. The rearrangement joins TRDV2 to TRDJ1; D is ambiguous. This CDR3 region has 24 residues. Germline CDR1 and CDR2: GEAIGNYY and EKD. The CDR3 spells CACDTVGSTGGVIGNWEYTDRLIF. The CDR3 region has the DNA TGTGCCTGTGACACGGTCGGGTCTACGGGCGGGGTTATAGGTAATTGGGAGTACACCGATAGACTCATCTTT.

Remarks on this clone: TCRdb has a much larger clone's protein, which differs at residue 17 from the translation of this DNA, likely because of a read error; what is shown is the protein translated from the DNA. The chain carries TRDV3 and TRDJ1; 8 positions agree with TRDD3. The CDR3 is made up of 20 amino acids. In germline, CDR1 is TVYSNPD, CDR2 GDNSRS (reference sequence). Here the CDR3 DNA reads TGTGCCTCAACCTTCCCCGTTGTGACGGGATACGGAGGGATCACCGATGAACTCATCTTT. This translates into CASTFPVVTGYGGITDELIF.

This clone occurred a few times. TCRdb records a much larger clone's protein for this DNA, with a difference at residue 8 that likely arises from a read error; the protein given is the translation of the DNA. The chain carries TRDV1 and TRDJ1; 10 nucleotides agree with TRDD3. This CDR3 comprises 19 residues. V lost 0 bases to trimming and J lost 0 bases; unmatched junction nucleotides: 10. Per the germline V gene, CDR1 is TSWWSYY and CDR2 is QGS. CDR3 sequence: CALGELSCWGIGYTDKLIF. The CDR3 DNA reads TGTGCTCTTGGGGAACTCTCGTGCTGGGGGATAGGGTACACCGATAAACTCATCTTT.

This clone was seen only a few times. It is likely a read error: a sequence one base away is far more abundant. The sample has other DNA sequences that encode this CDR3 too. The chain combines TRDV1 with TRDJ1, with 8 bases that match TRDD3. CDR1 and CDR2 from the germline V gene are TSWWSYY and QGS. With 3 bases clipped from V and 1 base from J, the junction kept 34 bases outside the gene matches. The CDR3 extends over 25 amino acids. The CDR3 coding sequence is TGTGCTCTTGGGGAGCCCCCCCCTCCAACCGCAGAAGTACTGGGGGCCCCCCCGGCCACCGATAAACTCATCTTT. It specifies CALGEPPPPTAEVLGAPPATDKLIF.

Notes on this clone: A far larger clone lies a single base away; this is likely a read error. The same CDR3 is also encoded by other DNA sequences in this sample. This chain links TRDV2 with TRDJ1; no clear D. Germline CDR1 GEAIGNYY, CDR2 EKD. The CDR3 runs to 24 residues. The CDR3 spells CACDTVGSTGGVIGNWEYTDKLIF. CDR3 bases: TGTGCCTGTGACACGGTCGGGTCTACGGGCGGGGTTATAGGTAATTGGGAGTACACCGATAAACTCATCTTC.

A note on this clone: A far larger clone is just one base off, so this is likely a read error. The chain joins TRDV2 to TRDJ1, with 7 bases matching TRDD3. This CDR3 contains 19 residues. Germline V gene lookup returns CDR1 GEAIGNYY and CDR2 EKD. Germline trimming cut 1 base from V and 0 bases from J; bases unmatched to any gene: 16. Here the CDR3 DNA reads TGTGCCTGTGACACGTTGACGGGGGATGCACACTCCCACACCGATAAACTCATCTTT. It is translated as CACDTLTGDAHSHTDKLIF.

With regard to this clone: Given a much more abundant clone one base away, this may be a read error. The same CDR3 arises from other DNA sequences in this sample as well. The CDR3 protein is CALGELSFLWGIPRFTDKLIF. The DNA for the CDR3 is TGTGCTCTTGGGGAACTATCCTTCCTCTGGGGGATACCCAGGTTTACAGATAAACTCATCTTT. V is TRDV1 and J is TRDJ1; 11 bases are shared with TRDD3. The V gene's germline CDR1 is TSWWSYY and CDR2 QGS. The CDR3 sequence is 21 residues long. V was pared by 0 bases and J by 5 bases, with 20 bases of the junction left unmatched.

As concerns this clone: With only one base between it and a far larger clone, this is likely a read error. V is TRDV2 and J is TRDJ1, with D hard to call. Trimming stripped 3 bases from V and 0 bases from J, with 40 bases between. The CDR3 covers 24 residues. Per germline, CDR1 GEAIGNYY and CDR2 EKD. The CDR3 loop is CACDAVGSTGGVIGNWEYTDKLIF. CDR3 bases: TGTGCCTGTGACGCGGTCGGGTCTACGGGCGGGGTTATAGGTAATTGGGAGTACACCGATAAACTCATCTTT.